This T cell receptor beta chain came from a study of cytomegalovirus exposure and HLA in healthy donors. Findings and caveats of the study: TCR beta V- and J-gene trimming, according to a later analysis, was linked to a missense DCLRE1C variant. Over 15,000 TCR beta sequences were associated with HLA alleles at 0.05 false discovery rate in a later analysis. For most TCR sequences rarity was the rule, although some public TCRs occurred in many donors.

For this clone: Antigen unknown.

CDR3 length equals 15 residues. Germline V gene lookup returns CDR1 MGHRA and CDR2 YSYEKL. The junction had 19 bases not matched to a gene; V was cut back by 11 bases and J by 9 bases. Primers for the PCR totalled 60 Vbeta and 13 Jbeta. Produced via immunoSEQ multiplex PCR; TCRdb's table is partial and in-frame only. The sample consists of some 41,000 clones, roughly three quarters of them appearing once. The sample comprised PBMCs. The TCR originated in a man aged 35-49 years in good health and CMV-seronegative. The V call is TRBV4-1, the J call TRBJ1-1; TRBD1 matches at 9 bases. In nucleotides, the CDR3 is TGCGCCTCGACACCGGGACAGGGTATCGGGGATCAAGCTTTCTTT. Protein sequence: CASTPGQGIGDQAFF.